This T cell receptor beta chain was observed in a study of T-cell reconstitution after alpha-beta-depleted transplantation in children. Overall study results and limits: At day 60, the high TCRbeta diversity found in some patients originated from recipient T cells and thymic progenitors that had survived. About two months after transplant, alpha-beta T cells reportedly came from several hundred expanded graft clones.

Details on this clonotype: Its specificity is unknown.

Preparation of the TCRbeta library was carried out with unique molecular identifiers. Using its own MiXCR run on the PCR reads, TCRdb lists one record per CDR3 protein. The sample has some 440,000 distinct CDR3 sequences, 15% to 20% seen once. Trimming stripped 2 bases from V and 3 bases from J, with 11 bases between. CDR3 size: 15 residues. The source is a boy under two years old who had a stem cell transplant for Wiskott-Aldrich syndrome, so the T cells may come from the graft donor. The sample was PBMCs, mostly from graft donor cells, taken 360 days after TCRalphabeta/CD19-depleted stem cell transplant. J is TRBJ2-4 and V is TRBV12-3 or TRBV12-4; D perhaps matches TRBD2 (5 bases). The CDR3 nucleotides are TGTGCCAGCAGTTTACTCCGGACTGACAAAAACATTCAGTACTTC. Protein product: CASSLLRTDKNIQYF.